This T cell receptor (beta chain) derives from a study of Ad26.COV2.S vaccination and SARS-CoV-2 variants. Treatment of the sample: 15 to 20 received Ad26.COV2.S at low or high dose, single or two shots; 5 received placebo; per-sample allocation not given. Sampling was done on day 63 after the first vaccine or placebo injection. Participants' vaccine, an Ad26 vector, delivered Wuhan-strain SARS-CoV-2 spike. Overall study results and limits: Recipients given vaccine exceeded placebo recipients in spike-specific TCR breadth.

V dropped 4 bases and J dropped 5; count of bases not matched to a gene: 3. This CDR3 comprises 15 residues. Germline V gives CDR1 SGHTA, CDR2 FQGNSA. TCRdb keeps only in-frame clones here, not all; method: immunoSEQ multiplex PCR. The sample has fewer than 500,000 clones, about 92% seen once. Concerning this clone: The antigen remains undetermined.

The chain combines TRBV7-2 with TRBJ2-2; TRBD1 aligns across 11 bases. This receptor was obtained from a person aged 18 to 59 who received the Ad26.COV2.S COVID-19 vaccine or a placebo. The sample here was peripheral blood, taken in a trial of Ad26.COV2.S vaccine versus placebo. CDR3 nucleotide sequence: TGTGCCAGCAGCTCGGGACAGGGGGGTACCGGGGAGCTGTTTTTT. Translating it yields CASSSGQGGTGELFF.